This is a list of T cell receptor beta chains from one sample in a study of T cell changes during pregnancy in multiple sclerosis. Sequencing used immunoSEQ multiplex PCR; TCRdb keeps in-frame clones, though not all of them. This table has about 59,000 clones, 90% to 95% appearing once. This specimen was peripheral blood, taken in the third trimester of pregnancy. The receptors stem from a female donor in good health, enrolled as a control in a pregnancy study. Both conserved end residues are part of each CDR3. The order of the fields is clone size, J gene, D gene, V gene, CDR3 protein, CDR3 DNA. D genes are given only for firm matches. Only some rows state a clone size, as once, few, many or a class for expanded clones.

clone size: NA; J gene: TRBJ2-5; D gene: NA; V gene: TRBV5-4; CDR3 protein: CASSQKGRETQYF; CDR3 DNA: TGTGCCAGCAGCCAAAAGGGGCGGGAGACCCAGTACTTC
clone size: NA; J gene: TRBJ2-5; D gene: TRBD2; V gene: TRBV7-2; CDR3 protein: CASSFVGGGARGETQYF; CDR3 DNA: TGTGCCAGCAGCTTTGTCGGCGGGGGGGCACGAGGAGAGACCCAGTACTTC
clone size: NA; J gene: TRBJ2-3; D gene: NA; V gene: TRBV5-6; CDR3 protein: CASSQLSTDTQYF; CDR3 DNA: TGTGCCAGCAGCCAACTAAGCACAGATACGCAGTATTTT
clone size: NA; J gene: TRBJ2-7; D gene: TRBD2; V gene: TRBV7-9; CDR3 protein: CASSLGLAGVEQYF; CDR3 DNA: TGTGCCAGCAGCTTGGGACTAGCGGGAGTCGAGCAGTACTTC
clone size: once; J gene: TRBJ2-2; D gene: TRBD2; V gene: TRBV29-1; CDR3 protein: CSVELAGDTNTGELFF; CDR3 DNA: TGCAGCGTTGAATTAGCGGGGGATACGAACACCGGGGAGCTGTTTTTT
clone size: NA; J gene: TRBJ2-5; D gene: NA; V gene: TRBV28; CDR3 protein: CASSPSELDGKTQYF; CDR3 DNA: TGTGCCAGCAGTCCGTCCGAACTAGATGGAAAGACCCAGTACTTC
clone size: NA; J gene: TRBJ2-7; D gene: TRBD1; V gene: TRBV19; CDR3 protein: CASSIRTGGEQYF; CDR3 DNA: TGTGCCAGTAGTATACGGACAGGGGGTGAGCAGTACTTC
clone size: NA; J gene: TRBJ1-1; D gene: NA; V gene: TRBV2; CDR3 protein: CASSARRDVAEAFF; CDR3 DNA: TGTGCCAGCAGTGCTCGGAGGGACGTGGCTGAAGCTTTCTTT
clone size: NA; J gene: TRBJ2-7; D gene: NA; V gene: TRBV6-4; CDR3 protein: CASSGPQRISKRTYEQYF; CDR3 DNA: TGTGCCAGCAGTGGCCCACAGAGAATCAGTAAAAGAACCTACGAGCAGTACTTC
clone size: NA; J gene: TRBJ2-6; D gene: TRBD1; V gene: TRBV10-3; CDR3 protein: CAISGRDRGPGANVLTF; CDR3 DNA: TGTGCCATCAGTGGCCGGGACAGGGGGCCTGGGGCCAACGTCCTGACTTTC
clone size: NA; J gene: TRBJ2-1; D gene: TRBD1; V gene: TRBV29-1; CDR3 protein: CSVEPGQGIGRFF; CDR3 DNA: TGCAGCGTCGAACCGGGACAGGGTATTGGCCGGTTCTTC
clone size: NA; J gene: TRBJ1-6; D gene: NA; V gene: TRBV18; CDR3 protein: CASSPVTGLGSPLHF; CDR3 DNA: TGTGCCAGCTCACCGGTCACGGGATTGGGGTCACCCCTCCACTTT
clone size: NA; J gene: TRBJ1-3; D gene: NA; V gene: TRBV11-2; CDR3 protein: CASSSVGGGLSGNTIYF; CDR3 DNA: TGTGCCAGCAGCTCAGTTGGGGGAGGGCTCTCTGGAAACACCATATATTTT
clone size: NA; J gene: TRBJ1-4; D gene: TRBD1; V gene: TRBV6-6; CDR3 protein: CASSSDREKLFF; CDR3 DNA: TGTGCCAGCAGTTCGGACAGGGAAAAACTGTTTTTT
clone size: NA; J gene: TRBJ1-2; D gene: TRBD1; V gene: TRBV10-3; CDR3 protein: CAISGTGESYGYTF; CDR3 DNA: TGTGCCATCAGCGGGACAGGGGAGAGCTATGGCTACACCTTC
clone size: NA; J gene: TRBJ1-2; D gene: NA; V gene: TRBV9; CDR3 protein: CASSTSGSGLDGYTF; CDR3 DNA: TGTGCCAGCAGCACCTCAGGATCGGGATTAGATGGCTACACCTTC
clone size: NA; J gene: TRBJ2-3; D gene: TRBD2; V gene: TRBV5-1; CDR3 protein: CASSLELASTDTQYF; CDR3 DNA: TGCGCCAGCAGCTTGGAACTAGCGAGCACAGATACGCAGTATTTT
clone size: NA; J gene: TRBJ1-1; D gene: NA; V gene: TRBV5-8; CDR3 protein: CASSPFHTEAFF; CDR3 DNA: TGTGCCAGCAGCCCGTTCCACACTGAAGCTTTCTTT
clone size: NA; J gene: TRBJ2-1; D gene: TRBD2; V gene: TRBV28; CDR3 protein: CASSSPATSGSEQFF; CDR3 DNA: TGTGCCAGCAGTTCTCCCGCGACTAGCGGAAGTGAGCAGTTCTTC
clone size: NA; J gene: TRBJ1-2; D gene: TRBD1; V gene: TRBV19; CDR3 protein: CASTIDRGFAKYGYTF; CDR3 DNA: TGTGCCAGTACCATCGACAGGGGTTTCGCGAAATATGGCTACACCTTC
clone size: NA; J gene: TRBJ1-1; D gene: TRBD1; V gene: TRBV19; CDR3 protein: CASSIGDRNTEAFF; CDR3 DNA: TGTGCCAGTAGTATAGGGGACAGGAACACTGAAGCTTTCTTT
clone size: NA; J gene: TRBJ2-1; D gene: TRBD2; V gene: TRBV7-2; CDR3 protein: CASSPSSGTYNEQFF; CDR3 DNA: TGTGCCAGCAGCCCTTCTAGCGGAACCTACAATGAGCAGTTCTTC
clone size: NA; J gene: TRBJ2-5; D gene: TRBD1; V gene: TRBV9; CDR3 protein: CASSGDSQETQYF; CDR3 DNA: TGTGCCAGCAGCGGGGACAGCCAAGAGACCCAGTACTTC
clone size: NA; J gene: TRBJ1-2; D gene: NA; V gene: TRBV6-5; CDR3 protein: CASSYGISNAVGYTF; CDR3 DNA: TGTGCCAGCAGTTACGGCATCTCCAACGCGGTTGGCTACACCTTC
clone size: NA; J gene: TRBJ1-2; D gene: NA; V gene: TRBV18; CDR3 protein: CASGTGTLPTNYGYTF; CDR3 DNA: TGTGCCAGCGGAACAGGAACGTTACCGACTAACTATGGCTACACCTTC
clone size: NA; J gene: TRBJ1-3; D gene: NA; V gene: TRBV19; CDR3 protein: CASSTPRLSGNTIYF; CDR3 DNA: TGTGCCAGTAGTACCCCGAGATTATCTGGAAACACCATATATTTT
clone size: NA; J gene: TRBJ1-5; D gene: TRBD1; V gene: TRBV4-1; CDR3 protein: CASSQKQGIGNQPQHF; CDR3 DNA: TGCGCCAGCAGCCAAAAACAGGGGATCGGGAATCAGCCCCAGCATTTT
clone size: NA; J gene: TRBJ2-5; D gene: NA; V gene: TRBV13; CDR3 protein: CASSFRQGRGRQETQYF; CDR3 DNA: TGTGCCAGCAGCTTCCGTCAGGGAAGGGGAAGGCAGGAGACCCAGTACTTC
clone size: NA; J gene: TRBJ1-1; D gene: NA; V gene: TRBV7-2; CDR3 protein: CASSLGAGAIAEAFF; CDR3 DNA: TGTGCCAGCAGCTTAGGAGCAGGGGCTATCGCTGAAGCTTTCTTT
clone size: NA; J gene: TRBJ1-1; D gene: NA; V gene: TRBV9; CDR3 protein: CASSVQDGAGREAFF; CDR3 DNA: TGTGCCAGCAGCGTCCAGGATGGGGCGGGGAGGGAGGCTTTCTTT
clone size: NA; J gene: TRBJ2-3; D gene: TRBD1; V gene: TRBV9; CDR3 protein: CASSGDRELVSTDTQYF; CDR3 DNA: TGTGCCAGCAGCGGGGACAGGGAATTGGTTAGCACAGATACGCAGTATTTT
clone size: NA; J gene: TRBJ2-5; D gene: TRBD2; V gene: TRBV2; CDR3 protein: CASRTTSGGVGEQYF; CDR3 DNA: TGTGCCAGCAGGACGACTAGCGGGGGAGTAGGGGAGCAGTACTTC
clone size: NA; J gene: TRBJ2-3; D gene: NA; V gene: TRBV7-9; CDR3 protein: CASIPSRTDTQYF; CDR3 DNA: TGTGCCAGCATCCCCTCCCGCACAGATACGCAGTATTTT
clone size: NA; J gene: TRBJ2-1; D gene: TRBD2; V gene: TRBV10-3; CDR3 protein: CAISEGRESYNEQFF; CDR3 DNA: TGTGCCATCAGTGAAGGGCGGGAGAGCTACAATGAGCAGTTCTTC
clone size: NA; J gene: TRBJ2-1; D gene: NA; V gene: TRBV7-6; CDR3 protein: CASSSTKRENEQFF; CDR3 DNA: TGTGCCAGCAGCTCAACAAAGAGGGAGAATGAGCAGTTCTTC
clone size: NA; J gene: TRBJ1-1; D gene: NA; V gene: TRBV11-3; CDR3 protein: CASSLSAEAFF; CDR3 DNA: TGTGCCAGCAGCTTATCCGCTGAAGCTTTCTTT
clone size: NA; J gene: TRBJ2-1; D gene: NA; V gene: TRBV5-8; CDR3 protein: CASSLAPDEQFF; CDR3 DNA: TGTGCCAGCAGCTTGGCCCCGGATGAGCAGTTCTTC
clone size: NA; J gene: TRBJ2-2; D gene: NA; V gene: TRBV2; CDR3 protein: CASQGLMNTGELFF; CDR3 DNA: TGTGCCAGCCAGGGGCTCATGAACACCGGGGAGCTGTTTTTT
clone size: NA; J gene: TRBJ2-3; D gene: NA; V gene: TRBV7-9; CDR3 protein: CASSLDRASTDTQYF; CDR3 DNA: TGTGCCAGCAGCTTAGACAGAGCTAGCACAGATACGCAGTATTTT
clone size: NA; J gene: TRBJ2-3; D gene: NA; V gene: TRBV7-9; CDR3 protein: CASKEPFTDTQYF; CDR3 DNA: TGTGCCAGCAAAGAGCCCTTCACAGATACGCAGTATTTT
clone size: NA; J gene: TRBJ2-2; D gene: NA; V gene: TRBV10-3; CDR3 protein: CAIRETVAGELFF; CDR3 DNA: TGTGCCATCAGGGAAACAGTGGCCGGGGAGCTGTTTTTT